The T cell receptor (beta chain) described here comes from a study of T-cell reconstitution after alpha-beta-depleted transplantation in children. Study observations and caveats: The origin of alpha-beta T cells about two months after transplant was reportedly several hundred expanded graft clones.

CDR3 length: 14 residues. Between the trimmed V and J ends, which lost 3 bases and 0 bases, there was a span of 6 bases. The V gene's germline CDR1 is SEHNR and CDR2 FQNEAQ (reference sequence). Researchers prepared the TCRbeta library using unique molecular identifiers, the study reports. TCRdb analysed the PCR reads with MiXCR anew, one entry per CDR3 protein. The data show approximately 400,000 distinct CDR3 sequences, under 20% seen once. With respect to this clonotype: The antigen is not known.

The sequence was obtained from a boy younger than two who had a stem cell transplant for Wiskott-Aldrich syndrome, so the T cells may come from the graft donor. The genes are TRBV7-9 and TRBJ2-1; D ambiguous. The starting material was PBMCs, mostly from graft donor cells, obtained 360 days after TCRalphabeta/CD19-depleted stem cell transplant. CDR3 sequence reads: CASSFSSSYNEQFF. The CDR3 region has the DNA TGTGCCAGCAGCTTCTCTAGCTCCTACAATGAGCAGTTCTTC.